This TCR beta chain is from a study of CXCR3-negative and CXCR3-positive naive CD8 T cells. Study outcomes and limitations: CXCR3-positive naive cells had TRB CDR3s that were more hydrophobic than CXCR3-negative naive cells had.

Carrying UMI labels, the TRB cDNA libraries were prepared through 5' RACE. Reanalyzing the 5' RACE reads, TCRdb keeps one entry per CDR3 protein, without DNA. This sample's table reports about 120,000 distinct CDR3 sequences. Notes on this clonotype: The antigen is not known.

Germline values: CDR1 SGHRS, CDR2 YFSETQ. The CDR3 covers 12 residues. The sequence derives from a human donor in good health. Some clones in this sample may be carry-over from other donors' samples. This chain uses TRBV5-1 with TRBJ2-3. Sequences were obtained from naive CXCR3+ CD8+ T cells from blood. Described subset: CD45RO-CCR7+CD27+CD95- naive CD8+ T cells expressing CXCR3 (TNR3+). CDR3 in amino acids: CASSTTVLPQYF.